This T cell receptor beta chain was captured by sequencing in a study of OX40 agonist ivuxolimab in advanced cancers. Background on the study: Patients received ivuxolimab, an intravenous treatment, every 2 weeks at 0.01 to 10 mg/kg. Regarding the study as a whole: Antigen specificity remained undetermined for the expanded peripheral T cells. Averaging showed that CD8+ T cells had more expanded clones than CD4+ did.

Profiling relied on immunoSEQ multiplex PCR, and the TCRdb table lists in-frame clones only, not all of them. This table holds approximately 12,000 clones, around nine tenths found once. This clone occurred once. Its matching antigen is unknown. This CDR3 has 12 amino acids. Trimming removed 3 bases from V and 9 bases from J, with 9 bases in between. The germline V gene has CDR1 SNHLY and CDR2 FYNNEI. The genes are TRBV2 and TRBJ2-1; no clear D gene. The starting material was CD4+ or CD8+ T cells sorted from blood, obtained in a trial of the OX40 agonist ivuxolimab. The source is an adult with an advanced solid tumor such as melanoma, head and neck, liver or kidney cancer. CDR3 protein: CASSESSREQFF. The CDR3 coding sequence is TGTGCCAGCAGTGAGTCAAGCCGTGAGCAGTTCTTC. The full variable domain, rest sourced from reference TRBV2 and TRBJ2-1, is EPEVTQTPSHQVTQMGQEVILRCVPISNHLYFYWYRQILGQKVEFLVSFYNNEISEKSEIFDDQFSVERPDGSNFTLKIRSTKLEDSAMYFCASSESSREQFFGPGTRLTVL.